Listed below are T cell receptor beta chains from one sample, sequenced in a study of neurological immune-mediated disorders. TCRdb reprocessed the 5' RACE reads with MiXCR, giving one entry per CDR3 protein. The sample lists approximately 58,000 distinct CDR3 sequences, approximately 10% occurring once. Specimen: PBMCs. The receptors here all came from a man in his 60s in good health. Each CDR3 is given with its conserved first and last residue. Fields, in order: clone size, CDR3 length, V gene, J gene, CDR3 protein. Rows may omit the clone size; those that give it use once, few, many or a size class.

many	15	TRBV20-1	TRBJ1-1	CSARDNRVRDTEAFF
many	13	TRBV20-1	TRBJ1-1	CSAREKWNTEAFF
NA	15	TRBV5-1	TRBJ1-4	CASSLGREAYEKLFF
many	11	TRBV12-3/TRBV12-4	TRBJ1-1	CASSLSGEAFF
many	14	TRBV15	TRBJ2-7	CATSRDRVEYEQYF
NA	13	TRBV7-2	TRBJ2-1	CASSLLRGDEQFF
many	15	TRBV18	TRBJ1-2	CASSLSGTKFDGYTF
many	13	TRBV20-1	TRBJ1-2	CSASADGNYGYTF
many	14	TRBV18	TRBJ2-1	CASSPWEQYNEQFF
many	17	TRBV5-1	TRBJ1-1	CASSLGGTGRGNTEAFF
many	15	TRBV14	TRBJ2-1	CASSQEVGPYNEQFF
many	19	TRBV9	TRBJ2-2	CASSVVGLAGGFNTGELFF
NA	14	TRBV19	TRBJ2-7	CASNNRPDSYEQYF
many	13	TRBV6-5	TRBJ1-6	CASSPAQGGPLHF
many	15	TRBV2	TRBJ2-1	CASSEGQGVYNEQFF
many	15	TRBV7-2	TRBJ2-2	CASSFAGGNTGELFF